The source of this T cell receptor (beta chain) is a study of blood T cell repertoires in COVID-19. Study at large: From the United States, Italy and Spain came samples of acute and convalescent COVID-19. T cells, B-cell-depleted T cells, or PBMCs supplied cDNA or gDNA.

Per the study methods: Estimated nucleated cell counts came from reference gene primer amplification. Assay used: immunoSEQ multiplex PCR; TCRdb lists only in-frame clones, some missing. D and trimming come from the DNA, and the V and J calls and clone size come from that table. The sample includes approximately 270,000 clones, approximately 91% seen only once; the top ten take approximately 2.2%. The CDR3 covers 15 residues. Germline V CDR1 and CDR2: MNHNS, SASEGT. Trimming removed 0 bases at V and 7 bases at J, with 15 bases between. The clonotype comes from a man over 45 with acute or convalescent COVID-19. Input material: peripheral blood. The chain combines TRBV6-1 with TRBJ1-1; TRBD1 might be the D (6 bases). CDR3 nucleotides: TGTGCCAGCAGTGAAGCATCGGGGGGCGCGGGTGAAGCTTTCTTT. Amino acids: CASSEASGGAGEAFF.